This T cell receptor (beta chain) appears in the sequencing data of a study of blood T cells in healthy people across ages. The CDR3 has 14 residues. Germline loops: CDR1 DFQATT, CDR2 SNEGSKA (reference sequence). The germline V and J ends were trimmed by 3 bases and 6 bases, with 17 bases remaining between them. PCR was performed a second time for roughly 7 to 12 cycles using a sample-barcoded 5' primer and a J-beta primer mix. TCRdb called the 5' RACE reads again in MiXCR, with one record for every CDR3 protein. The sample carries around 800,000 distinct CDR3 sequences, around 42% recorded once. The genes are TRBV20-1 and TRBJ1-1; weak D call: TRBD1 (6 bases). This sequence was found in a man in his 60s in good health. The sample consisted of blood. The CDR3: CSASEPGERPEAFF. In nucleotides, the CDR3 is TGCAGTGCTAGCGAGCCAGGGGAGAGGCCTGAAGCTTTCTTT.